The source of this T cell receptor (beta chain) is a study of blood T cells in healthy people across ages. Study findings and constraints: Possibly confounding the expanded clonotype changes was the fact that donor CMV status was unknown. Considered underestimates were the diversity estimates obtained from one million T cells.

About this clonotype: Its antigen is undetermined. One end of the junction does not line up with germline, which may come from a read error.

The authors ran a second PCR of about 7 to 11 cycles using a sample-barcoded 5' primer and a J-beta primer mix. TCRdb analysed the 5' RACE reads with MiXCR anew, one entry per CDR3 protein. The sample has about 830,000 distinct CDR3 sequences, 55% to 65% seen once. Germline CDR1 reads SGHDT; CDR2 reads YYEEEE. This CDR3 region has 17 residues. Peripheral blood from each donor was collected in a volume of 8.5 to 10 milliliters. No fewer than 5.5 micrograms of total RNA were isolated from every sample. This receptor was taken from a man in his thirties or forties in good health. This chain uses TRBV5-6 with TRBJ1-5; 7 bases map to TRBD1. Sequencing was done on a sample of blood. The CDR3 reads CASGFTAGQLIMQPQHF. CDR3 nucleotides: TGTGCCAGCGGCTTTACAGCGGGACAGTTGATTATGCAGCCCCAGCATTTT.